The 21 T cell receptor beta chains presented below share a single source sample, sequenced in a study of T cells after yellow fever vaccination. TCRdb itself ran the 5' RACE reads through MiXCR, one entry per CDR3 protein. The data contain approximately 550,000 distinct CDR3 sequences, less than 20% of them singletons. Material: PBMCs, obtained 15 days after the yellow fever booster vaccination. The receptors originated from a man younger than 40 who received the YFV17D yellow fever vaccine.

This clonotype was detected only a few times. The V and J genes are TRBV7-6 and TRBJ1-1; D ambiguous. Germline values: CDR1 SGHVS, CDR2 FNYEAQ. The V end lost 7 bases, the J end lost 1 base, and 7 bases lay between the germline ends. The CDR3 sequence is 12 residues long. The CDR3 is CASTNGNTEAFF. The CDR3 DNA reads TGTGCCAGCACCAACGGGAACACTGAAGCTTTCTTT.

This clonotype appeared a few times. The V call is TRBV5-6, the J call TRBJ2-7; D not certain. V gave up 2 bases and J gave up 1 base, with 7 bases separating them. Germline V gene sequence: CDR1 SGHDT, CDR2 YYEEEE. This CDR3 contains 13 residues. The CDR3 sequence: CASSLRESYEQYF. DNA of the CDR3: TGTGCCAGCAGCTTACGAGAGTCCTACGAGCAGTACTTC.

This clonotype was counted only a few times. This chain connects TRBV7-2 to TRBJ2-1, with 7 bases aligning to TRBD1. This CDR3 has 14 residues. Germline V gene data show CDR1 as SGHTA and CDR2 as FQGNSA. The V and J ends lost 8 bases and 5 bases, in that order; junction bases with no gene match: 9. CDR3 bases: TGTGCCAGCTCTTTTCGGGGACAGAACAATGAGCAGTTCTTC. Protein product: CASSFRGQNNEQFF.

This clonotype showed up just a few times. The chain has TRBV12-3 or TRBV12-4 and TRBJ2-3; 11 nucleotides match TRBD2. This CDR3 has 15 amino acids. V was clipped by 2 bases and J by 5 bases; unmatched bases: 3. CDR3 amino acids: CASSLSSGRRDTQYF. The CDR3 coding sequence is TGTGCCAGCAGTTTATCTAGCGGGAGGAGAGATACGCAGTATTTT.

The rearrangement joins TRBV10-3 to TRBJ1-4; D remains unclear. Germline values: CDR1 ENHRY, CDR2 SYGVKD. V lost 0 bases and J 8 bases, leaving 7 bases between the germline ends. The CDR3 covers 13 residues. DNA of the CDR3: TGTGCCATCAGTGAGTCGATGCGGGAAAAACTGTTTTTT. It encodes CAISESMREKLFF.

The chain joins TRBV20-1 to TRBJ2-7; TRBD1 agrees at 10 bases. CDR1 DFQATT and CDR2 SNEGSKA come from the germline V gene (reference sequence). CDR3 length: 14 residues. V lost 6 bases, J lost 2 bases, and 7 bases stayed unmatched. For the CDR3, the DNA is TGCAGTGCCCTCGAGGGGACAGGGGCCTACGAGCAGTACTTC. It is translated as CSALEGTGAYEQYF.

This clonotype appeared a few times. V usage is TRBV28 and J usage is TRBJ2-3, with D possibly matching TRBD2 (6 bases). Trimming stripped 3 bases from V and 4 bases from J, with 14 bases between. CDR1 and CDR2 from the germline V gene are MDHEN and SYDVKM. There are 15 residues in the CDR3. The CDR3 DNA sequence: TGTGCCAGCAGTTTCTCTATGGGAGGAGCAGATACGCAGTATTTT. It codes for CASSFSMGGADTQYF.

The CDR3 sequence is CASSHGPRRGTDTQYF. Written as DNA, the CDR3 is TGCGCCAGCAGCCATGGGCCTCGGCGGGGCACAGATACGCAGTATTTT. The gene calls are TRBV4-3 and TRBJ2-3; possible D gene TRBD2, 5 bases. This CDR3 contains 16 residues. Germline assignment: CDR1 LGHNA and CDR2 YSLEER. V gave up 3 bases and J gave up 1 base, with 14 bases separating them.

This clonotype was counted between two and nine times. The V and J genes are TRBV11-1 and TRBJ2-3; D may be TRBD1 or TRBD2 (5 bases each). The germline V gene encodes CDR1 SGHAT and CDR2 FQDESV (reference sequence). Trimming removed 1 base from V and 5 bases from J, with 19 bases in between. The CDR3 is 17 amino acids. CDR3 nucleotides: TGTGCCAGCAGCTTAGGGACCGCCGGGACCCTGAGAGATACGCAGTATTTT. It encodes CASSLGTAGTLRDTQYF.

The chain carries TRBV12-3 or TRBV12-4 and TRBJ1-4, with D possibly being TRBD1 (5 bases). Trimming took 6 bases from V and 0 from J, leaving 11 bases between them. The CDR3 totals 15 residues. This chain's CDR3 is CASRVRGATNEKLFF. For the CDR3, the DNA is TGTGCCAGCAGGGTCCGGGGCGCAACTAATGAAAAACTGTTTTTT.

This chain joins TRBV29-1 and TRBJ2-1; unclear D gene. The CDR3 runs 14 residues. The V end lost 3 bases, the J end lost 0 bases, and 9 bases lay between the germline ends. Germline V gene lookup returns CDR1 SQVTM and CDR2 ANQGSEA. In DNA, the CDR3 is TGCAGCGTTGATGGTCCTAGCTCCTACAATGAGCAGTTCTTC. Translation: CSVDGPSSYNEQFF.

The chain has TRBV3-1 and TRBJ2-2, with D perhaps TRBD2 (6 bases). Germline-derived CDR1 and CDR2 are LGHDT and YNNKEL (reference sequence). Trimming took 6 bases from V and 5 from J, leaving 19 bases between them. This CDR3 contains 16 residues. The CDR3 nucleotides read TGTGCCAGCAGACTGAACCAGGCGGGATATACCGGGGAGCTGTTTTTT. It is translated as CASRLNQAGYTGELFF.

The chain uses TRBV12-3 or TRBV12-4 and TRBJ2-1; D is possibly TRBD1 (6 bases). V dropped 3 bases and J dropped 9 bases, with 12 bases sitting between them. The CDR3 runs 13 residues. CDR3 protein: CASSFGTIIEQFF. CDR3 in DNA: TGTGCCAGCAGTTTTGGGACAATTATTGAGCAGTTCTTC.

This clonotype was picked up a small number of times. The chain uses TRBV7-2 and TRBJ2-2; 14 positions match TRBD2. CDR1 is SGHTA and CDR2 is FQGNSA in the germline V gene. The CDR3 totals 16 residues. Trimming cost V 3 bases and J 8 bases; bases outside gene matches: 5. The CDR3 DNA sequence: TGTGCCAGCAGCTTTAAGACTAGCGGGAGGGAGGGGGAGCTGTTTTTT. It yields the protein CASSFKTSGREGELFF.

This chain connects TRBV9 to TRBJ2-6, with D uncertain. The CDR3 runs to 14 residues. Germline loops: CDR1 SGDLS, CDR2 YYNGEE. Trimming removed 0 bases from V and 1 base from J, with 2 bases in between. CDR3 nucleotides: TGTGCCAGCAGCGTAGATTCTGGGGCCAACGTCCTGACTTTC. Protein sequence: CASSVDSGANVLTF.

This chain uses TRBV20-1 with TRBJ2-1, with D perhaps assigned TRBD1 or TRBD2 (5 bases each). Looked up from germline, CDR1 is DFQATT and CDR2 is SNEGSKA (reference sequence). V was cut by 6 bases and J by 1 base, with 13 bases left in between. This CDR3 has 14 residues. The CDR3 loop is CSADTSLSYNEQFF. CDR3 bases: TGCAGTGCGGACACTAGTCTATCCTACAATGAGCAGTTCTTC.

The CDR3 loop reads CASSTTSGSYEQYF. As DNA, the CDR3 is TGTGCCAGCAGCACGACTAGCGGGTCCTACGAGCAGTACTTC. This sequence joins TRBV3-1 and TRBJ2-7, with 10 bases aligning to TRBD2. From germline, CDR1 is LGHDT and CDR2 YNNKEL (reference sequence). This CDR3 has 14 residues. Trimming took 5 bases from V and 1 from J; bases not matched to a gene: 2.

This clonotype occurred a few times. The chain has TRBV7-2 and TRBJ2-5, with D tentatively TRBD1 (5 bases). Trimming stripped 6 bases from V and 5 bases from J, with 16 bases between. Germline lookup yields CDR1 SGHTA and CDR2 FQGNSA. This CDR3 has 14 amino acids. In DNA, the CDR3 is TGTGCCAGCAGAATCGCAGGGTTTGGCGAGACCCAGTACTTC. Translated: CASRIAGFGETQYF.

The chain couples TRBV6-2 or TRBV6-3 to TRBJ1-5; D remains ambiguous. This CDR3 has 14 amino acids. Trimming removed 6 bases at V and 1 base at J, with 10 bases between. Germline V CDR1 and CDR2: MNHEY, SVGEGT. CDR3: CASSAASSNQPQHF. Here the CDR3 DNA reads TGTGCCAGCAGCGCCGCATCGAGCAATCAGCCCCAGCATTTT.

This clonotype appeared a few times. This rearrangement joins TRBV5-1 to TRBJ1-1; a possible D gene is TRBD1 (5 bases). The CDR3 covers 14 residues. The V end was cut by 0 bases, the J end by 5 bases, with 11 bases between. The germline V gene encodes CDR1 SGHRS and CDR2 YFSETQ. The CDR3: CASSLGGEGTEAFF. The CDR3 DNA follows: TGCGCCAGCAGCTTGGGAGGGGAGGGAACTGAAGCTTTCTTT.

The CDR3 loop reads CASSQVGMLRGENTGELFF. The CDR3 bases are TGTGCCAGCAGCCAAGTAGGGATGTTGCGGGGGGAGAACACCGGGGAGCTGTTTTTT. The genes are TRBV4-2 and TRBJ2-2; 8 nucleotides line up with TRBD2. V lost 1 base, J lost 1 base, and 11 bases stayed unmatched. The CDR3 has 19 residues. Germline values: CDR1 LGHNA, CDR2 YNFKEQ.